This T cell receptor (beta chain) originates from a study of CD8+CD57+ T cells in acquired aplastic anemia. Genomic DNA was employed as the template in profiling TCR beta VDJ and CDR3. TCRdb re-derived calls from the reads in MiXCR, one entry per CDR3 protein. The table has some 200,000 distinct CDR3 sequences, under 65% seen once; the top ten hold roughly 29%. The CDR3 runs 14 residues. Germline lookup yields CDR1 KGHDR and CDR2 SFDVKD. V shed 4 bases and J shed 0 bases, with 5 bases lying between them. Sequences were obtained from sorted CD4+, CD8+, or CD8+CD57+ T cells (not recorded which) from PBMCs. This receptor was taken from a human donor in good health. V is TRBV24-1 and J is TRBJ2-2; D unresolved. This CDR3 is CATSETANTGELFF. CDR3 sequence (DNA): TGTGCCACCAGTGAAACAGCGAACACCGGGGAGCTGTTTTTT.